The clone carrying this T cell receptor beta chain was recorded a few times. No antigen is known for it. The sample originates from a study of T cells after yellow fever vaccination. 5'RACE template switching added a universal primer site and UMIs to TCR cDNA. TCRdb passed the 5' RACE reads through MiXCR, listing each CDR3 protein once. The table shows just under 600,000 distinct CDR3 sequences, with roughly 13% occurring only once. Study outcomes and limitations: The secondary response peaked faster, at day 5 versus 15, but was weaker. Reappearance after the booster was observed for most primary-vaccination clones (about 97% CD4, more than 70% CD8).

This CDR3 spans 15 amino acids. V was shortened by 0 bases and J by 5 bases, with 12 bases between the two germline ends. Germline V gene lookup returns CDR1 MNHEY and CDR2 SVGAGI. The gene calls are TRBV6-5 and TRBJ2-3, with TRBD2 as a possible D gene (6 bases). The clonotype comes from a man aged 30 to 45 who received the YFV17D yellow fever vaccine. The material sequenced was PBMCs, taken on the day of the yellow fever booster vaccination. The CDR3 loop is CASSYSSGREDTQYF. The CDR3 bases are TGTGCCAGCAGTTACTCTAGCGGTCGTGAAGATACGCAGTATTTT.